The subject of this entry is one TCR beta chain. In the authors' methods: Nucleated cell number was recorded as an estimate derived from reference gene primer amplification. Libraries were prepared by immunoSEQ multiplex PCR; TCRdb keeps only in-frame clonotypes and omits some of them. V and J calls plus clone size are reproduced from that table; the DNA served to infer D and trimming. The repertoire has about 400,000 clones, around 89% of them found once; the top ten carry 1% to 1.5%. The data were taken from a study of blood T cell repertoires in COVID-19. Study information: Samples came from the United States, Italy and Spain, spanning acute and convalescent COVID-19. Sources were T cells, B-cell-depleted T cells, or PBMCs; the material itself was cDNA or gDNA.

Germline CDR1 SGHDN, CDR2 FVKESK. V was trimmed by 4 bases and J by 0 bases, leaving 10 bases between them. The CDR3 has 15 residues. The clonotype was recovered from a man between 40 and 49 years old with acute or convalescent COVID-19. Sequencing was performed on peripheral blood. The chain recombines TRBV14 with TRBJ2-4, with TRBD2 as a possible D gene (7 bases). CDR3 sequence reads: CASSPGGLAKNIQYF. CDR3 nucleotides: TGTGCCAGCAGCCCCGGGGGGCTAGCCAAAAACATTCAGTACTTC.